This T cell receptor beta chain derives from a study of T cells in Graves' hyperthyroidism and ophthalmopathy. Clinical symptoms, serum thyroxine, TRAb, thyroid ultrasound and orbital computed tomography established diagnosis. PBMCs came from roughly 10 ml fresh peripheral blood. TCR beta CDR3 region amplification was performed from RNA transcripts. HTBI primers were the set used in a first-round RT-PCR of the TCR CDR3. TCRdb called the multiplex PCR reads again in MiXCR, with one record for every CDR3 protein. This sample yields a few hundred thousand distinct CDR3 sequences, of which about 16% are seen a single time; around 28% belongs to the top ten. The CDR3 sequence is 15 residues long. V lost 3 bases to trimming and J lost 6 bases, with 17 bases between them.

The chain employs TRBV12-3 or TRBV12-4 and TRBJ2-5; a possible D gene is TRBD1 (6 bases). Sequenced sample: blood. The TCR originated in a woman aged 25 to 39 with Graves' ophthalmopathy. CDR3 DNA: TGTGCCAGCAGTTTGGGGGCAGTTCATTTGAAGACCCAGTACTTC. This encodes CASSLGAVHLKTQYF.